These 9 T cell receptor beta chains originate from one sample sequenced in a study of cytomegalovirus exposure and HLA in healthy donors. The primer mix had 60 Vbeta and 13 Jbeta primers. Profiled with immunoSEQ multiplex PCR; TCRdb holds only in-frame clones, not every one. The repertoire table contains under 200,000 clones. The sequencing sample was made of PBMCs. The receptors were sampled from a man younger than 45 in good health and CMV-seronegative.

The chain couples TRBV5-1 to TRBJ1-4, with 9 bases identical to TRBD1. V lost 3 bases, J lost 7 bases, and 13 bases stayed unmatched. The CDR3 covers 17 residues. CDR1 SGHRS and CDR2 YFSETQ come from the germline V gene. The CDR3 nucleotides are TGCGCCAGCAGCTCCACGGGACAGGGTTCTTTAGGTGAAAAACTGTTTTTT. Amino acid sequence: CASSSTGQGSLGEKLFF.

CDR3 in amino acids: CASSYSTGGNEKLFF. The DNA of the CDR3 is TGTGCCAGCAGTTACTCAACAGGGGGAAATGAAAAACTGTTTTTT. This sequence joins TRBV6-6 and TRBJ1-4; 8 bases are a match to TRBD1. There are 15 residues in the CDR3. Germline CDR1 reads MNHNY; CDR2 reads SVGAGI (reference sequence). V gave up 0 bases and J gave up 5 bases; unmatched junction bases: 2.

The rearrangement joins TRBV25-1 to TRBJ2-3; 8 bases fit TRBD1. This CDR3 has 17 amino acids. Germline CDR1 MGHDK, CDR2 SYGVNS. Trimming at V came to 2 bases and at J to 2 bases, leaving 9 bases not matched to a gene. In nucleotides, the CDR3 is TGTGCCAGCAGTGAAGCTCATCAGGGGGCAATCACAGATACGCAGTATTTT. This translates into CASSEAHQGAITDTQYF.

The chain has TRBV15 and TRBJ2-5, with 9 bases matching TRBD2. The CDR3 contains 15 residues. The ends lost 1 base at V and 5 bases at J; junction bases unmatched: 5. Looked up from germline, CDR1 is LNHNV and CDR2 is YYDKDF (reference sequence). The CDR3 nucleotides are TGTGCCACCAGCAGAGTGGGACTAGCCAAGGAGACCCAGTACTTC. This codes for CATSRVGLAKETQYF.

The J gene is TRBJ2-5, the V gene TRBV19; TRBD2 might be the D (6 bases). Looked up from germline, CDR1 is LNHDA and CDR2 is SQIVND (reference sequence). V was cut by 10 bases and J by 1 base, with 13 bases left in between. This CDR3 is 13 amino acids long. The CDR3 DNA follows: TGTGCCACCTCGGGGGTGATCCAAGAGACCCAGTACTTC. Translated, it gives CATSGVIQETQYF.

The chain employs TRBV5-1 and TRBJ2-7, with 9 bases lining up with TRBD1. The V and J ends lost 0 bases and 7 bases, in that order; junction bases with no gene match: 14. The length of the CDR3 is 17 residues. Germline CDR1 is SGHRS and CDR2 is YFSETQ. CDR3 amino acids: CASSLADLRTGAREQYF. In DNA, the CDR3 is TGCGCCAGCAGCTTGGCCGATTTGAGGACAGGGGCGAGGGAGCAGTACTTC.

V is TRBV7-9 and J is TRBJ1-5; D is ambiguous. The CDR3 is made up of 15 amino acids. V lost 3 bases to trimming and J lost 0 bases, with 9 bases between them. The germline gives CDR1 SEHNR, CDR2 FQNEAQ (reference sequence). Here the CDR3 DNA reads TGTGCCAGCAGCTTGGGCACTTATAGCAATCAGCCCCAGCATTTT. As protein: CASSLGTYSNQPQHF.

The J gene is TRBJ1-1, the V gene TRBV7-6; 9 bases match TRBD1. Germline V CDR1 and CDR2: SGHVS, FNYEAQ. V trimming: 5 bases; J trimming: 1 base; junction bases outside the gene matches: 11. This CDR3 region has 17 residues. CDR3 bases: TGTGCCAGCAGCCTCGCCGGGACAGGGACAGGGAACACTGAAGCTTTCTTT. Its translation is CASSLAGTGTGNTEAFF.

Points on this clone: At one boundary the junction diverges from the germline segment, which might be a read error. The chain carries TRBV7-9 and TRBJ2-5; D may be TRBD1 (6 bases). The J call may be in error: the DNA end matches TRBJ2-7 better. The length of the CDR3 is 18 residues. CDR1 SEHNR and CDR2 FQNEAQ come from the germline V gene (reference sequence). The DNA for the CDR3 is TGCGCCAGCAGCTTACAGGGCCAAGGCGGTATCACCTCCTACGAGCAGTACTTC. Translated: CASSLQGQGGITSYEQYF.